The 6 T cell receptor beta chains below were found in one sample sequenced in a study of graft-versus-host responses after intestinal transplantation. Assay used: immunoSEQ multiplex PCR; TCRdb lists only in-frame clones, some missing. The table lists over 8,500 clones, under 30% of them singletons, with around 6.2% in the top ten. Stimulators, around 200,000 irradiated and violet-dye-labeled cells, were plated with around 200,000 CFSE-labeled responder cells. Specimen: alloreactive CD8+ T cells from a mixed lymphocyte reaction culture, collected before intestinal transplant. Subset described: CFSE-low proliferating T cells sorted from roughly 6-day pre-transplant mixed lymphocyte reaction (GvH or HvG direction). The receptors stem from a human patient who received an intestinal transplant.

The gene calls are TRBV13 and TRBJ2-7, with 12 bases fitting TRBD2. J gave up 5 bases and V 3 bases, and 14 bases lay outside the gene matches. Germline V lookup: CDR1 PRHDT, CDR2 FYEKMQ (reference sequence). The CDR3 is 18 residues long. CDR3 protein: CASSFRLAGVRGAHEQYF. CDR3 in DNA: TGTGCCAGCAGCTTTCGACTAGCGGGGGTCAGAGGGGCCCACGAGCAGTACTTC.

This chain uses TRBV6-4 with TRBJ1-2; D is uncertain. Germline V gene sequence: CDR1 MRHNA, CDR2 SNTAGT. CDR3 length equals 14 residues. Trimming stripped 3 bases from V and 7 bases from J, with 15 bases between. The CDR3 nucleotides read TGTGCCAGCAGTGAGTTAGCGGGGAGCGGTGGCTACACCTTC. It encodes CASSELAGSGGYTF.

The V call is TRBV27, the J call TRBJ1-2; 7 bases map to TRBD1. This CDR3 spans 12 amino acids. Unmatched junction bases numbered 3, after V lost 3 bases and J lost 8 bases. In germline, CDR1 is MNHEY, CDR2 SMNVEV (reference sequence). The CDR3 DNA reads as TGTGCCAGCAGTTTCCCAGGGGGAGGCTACACCTTC. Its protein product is CASSFPGGGYTF.

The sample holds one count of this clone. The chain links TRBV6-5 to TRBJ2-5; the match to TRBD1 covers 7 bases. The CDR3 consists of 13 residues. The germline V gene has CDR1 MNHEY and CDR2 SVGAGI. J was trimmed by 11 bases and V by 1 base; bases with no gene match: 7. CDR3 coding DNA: TGTGCCAGCAGTTACTTTACAGGGGATGAGCAGTACTTC. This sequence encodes CASSYFTGDEQYF.

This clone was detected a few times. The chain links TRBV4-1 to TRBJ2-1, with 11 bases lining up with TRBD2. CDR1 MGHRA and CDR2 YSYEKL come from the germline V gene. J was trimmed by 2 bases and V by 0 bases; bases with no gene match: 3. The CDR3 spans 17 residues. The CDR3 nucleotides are TGCGCCAGCAGCCAAGAGGGGACTAGCGGAGCCTACAATGAGCAGTTCTTC. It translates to CASSQEGTSGAYNEQFF.

The CDR3 coding sequence is TGTGCCAGCAGCTCCCAGGGGGTTCAGTTCTTC. This encodes CASSSQGVQFF. The chain combines TRBV11-3 with TRBJ2-1; 7 nucleotides agree with TRBD1. There are 11 residues in the CDR3. V lost 4 bases to trimming and J lost 13 bases; unmatched junction nucleotides: 4. Germline CDR1 is SGHNT and CDR2 is YENEEA.